Shown below are 5 T cell receptor beta chains from a single sample sequenced in a study of blood T cell repertoires in COVID-19. Libraries were prepared by immunoSEQ multiplex PCR; TCRdb keeps only in-frame clonotypes and omits some of them. The data contain about 25,000 clones, 80% to 90% of them singletons. The specimen was peripheral blood. The receptors were sampled from a woman older than 75 with acute or convalescent COVID-19.

This clone was seen only a few times. The V gene is TRBV7-6, the J gene TRBJ2-1; 11 nucleotides agree with TRBD2. Germline assignment: CDR1 SGHVS and CDR2 FNYEAQ. The CDR3 loop spans 15 amino acids. J gave up 7 bases and V 5 bases, and 7 bases lay outside the gene matches. CDR3 residues: CASSGGLAAWNEQFF. The CDR3 coding sequence is TGTGCCAGCAGCGGGGGACTAGCGGCGTGGAATGAGCAGTTCTTC. The variable domain in full, completed from reference TRBV7-6 and TRBJ2-1, reads GAGVSQSPRYKVTKRGQDVALRCDPISGHVSLYWYRQALGQGPEFLTYFNYEAQQDKSGLPNDRFSAERPEGSISTLTIQRTEQRDSAMYRCASSGGLAAWNEQFFGPGTRLTVL.

The chain combines TRBV18 with TRBJ1-1; tentatively, D is TRBD1 (5 bases). The V and J ends lost 3 bases and 5 bases respectively, with 10 bases between them. Germline V gene lookup returns CDR1 KGHSH and CDR2 LQKENI. The CDR3 extends over 13 amino acids. The CDR3 DNA reads TGTGCCAGCTCACCCAGGGTGGGGACTGAAGCTTTCTTT. Translation gives CASSPRVGTEAFF.

The chain carries TRBV30 and TRBJ1-5, with D possibly TRBD1 on 5 matching bases. Per the germline V gene, CDR1 is GTSNPN and CDR2 is SVGIG (reference sequence). The CDR3 spans 13 residues. V was cut by 1 base and J by 7 bases, with 11 bases left in between. CDR3 sequence reads: CAWSAWGGQPQHF. The CDR3 DNA is TGTGCCTGGAGTGCCTGGGGGGGGCAGCCCCAGCATTTT.

The chain uses TRBV10-1 and TRBJ2-3, with 10 positions matching TRBD2. The CDR3 extends over 17 amino acids. J gave up 1 base and V 6 bases, and 10 bases lay outside the gene matches. CDR1 and CDR2 from the germline V gene are WNHNN and SYGVQD (reference sequence). In nucleotides, the CDR3 is TGCGCCAGCAGCGACCGACTAGCGGGCTGGGGCACAGATACGCAGTATTTT. It is translated as CASSDRLAGWGTDTQYF.

The chain employs TRBV7-9 and TRBJ2-7, with D perhaps TRBD1 (5 bases). Germline-derived CDR1 and CDR2 are SEHNR and FQNEAQ (reference sequence). Trimming took 4 bases from V and 5 from J, leaving 15 bases between them. The CDR3 sequence is 14 residues long. CDR3 loop: CASSYRQPLNEQYF. As DNA, the CDR3 is TGTGCCAGCAGCTATAGACAGCCGCTTAACGAGCAGTACTTC.